The rows below give T cell receptor beta chains drawn from one sample of a study of response to subunit inactivated influenza vaccine. TCRdb independently ran MiXCR on the RT-PCR reads; one entry per CDR3 protein. The sample consists of hundreds of thousands of distinct CDR3 sequences, 15% to 17% of them appearing once. Source: PBMCs from blood, taken about 13 days after vaccination. The receptor source for this set is a man aged 50 or older who received an inactivated influenza vaccine. CDR3s include the opening cysteine and the closing phenylalanine or tryptophan.

>TRBV5-5|TRBJ1-5
CASSLVVRGYQHF
>TRBV12-3/TRBV12-4|TRBJ2-3
CASSLAGPLEAQYF
>TRBV6-6|TRBJ2-7
CASKVQGYEQYF
>TRBV10-3|TRBJ2-6
CAISERGTGANVLTF
>TRBV5-1|TRBJ1-2
CASSLDPNYGYTF
>TRBV5-1|TRBJ2-1
CASSLGTGGTYNEQFF
>TRBV12-3/TRBV12-4|TRBJ2-2
CASSFGQGNTGELFF
>TRBV24-1|TRBJ2-3
CATSDLGPGIGQYF
>TRBV7-9|TRBJ2-3
CASSLSRRAVTQYF
>TRBV14|TRBJ2-2
CASSQDSYGTGSTGELFF
>TRBV7-8|TRBJ2-7
CASSLPGQGLYF
>TRBV18|TRBJ2-7
CASSPADGYEQYF
>TRBV15|TRBJ2-7
CATSRDEATTSYEQYF
>TRBV10-3|TRBJ1-4
CAISGGTLEKLFF
>TRBV29-1|TRBJ2-5
CSVELWDGEYQETQYF
>TRBV15|TRBJ2-1
CATSRSRDRVEQFF
>TRBV7-9|TRBJ2-1
CASSLALYPSLFF
>TRBV18|TRBJ2-6
CASSPPDSSGANVLTF
>TRBV7-2|TRBJ2-5
CASSKPGRKYQETQYF
>TRBV21-1|TRBJ1-4
CASSPPVEGSEKLFF
>TRBV5-6|TRBJ2-7
CASSLEGLYEQYF